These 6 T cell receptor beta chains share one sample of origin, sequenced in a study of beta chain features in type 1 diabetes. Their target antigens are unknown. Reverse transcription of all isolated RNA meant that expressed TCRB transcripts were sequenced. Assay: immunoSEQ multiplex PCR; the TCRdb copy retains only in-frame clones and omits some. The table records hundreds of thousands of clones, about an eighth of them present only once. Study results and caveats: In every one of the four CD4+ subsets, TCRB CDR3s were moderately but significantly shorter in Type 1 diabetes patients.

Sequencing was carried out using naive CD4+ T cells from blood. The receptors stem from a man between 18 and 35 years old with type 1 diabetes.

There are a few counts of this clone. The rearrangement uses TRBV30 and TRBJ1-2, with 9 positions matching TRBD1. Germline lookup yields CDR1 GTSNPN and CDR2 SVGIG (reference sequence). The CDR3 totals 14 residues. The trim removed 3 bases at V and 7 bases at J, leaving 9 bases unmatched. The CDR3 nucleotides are TGTGCCTGGAGGGGGCCGGGACAGGGCTTTGGCTACACCTTC. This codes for CAWRGPGQGFGYTF.

DNA of the CDR3: TGCAGCTATCGGACAGGGGGCCACACCGGGGAGCTGTTTTTT. It specifies CSYRTGGHTGELFF. The V gene is TRBV29-1, the J gene TRBJ2-2; 11 nucleotides align to TRBD1. From germline, CDR1 is SQVTM and CDR2 ANQGSEA. Germline trimming cut 8 bases from V and 3 bases from J; bases unmatched to any gene: 5. This CDR3 spans 14 amino acids.

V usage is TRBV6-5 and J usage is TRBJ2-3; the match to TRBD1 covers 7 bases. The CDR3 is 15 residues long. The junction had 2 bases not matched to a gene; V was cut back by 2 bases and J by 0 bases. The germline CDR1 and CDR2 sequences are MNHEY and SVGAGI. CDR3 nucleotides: TGTGCCAGCAGTTACGGGGACAGCAGCACAGATACGCAGTATTTT. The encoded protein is CASSYGDSSTDTQYF.

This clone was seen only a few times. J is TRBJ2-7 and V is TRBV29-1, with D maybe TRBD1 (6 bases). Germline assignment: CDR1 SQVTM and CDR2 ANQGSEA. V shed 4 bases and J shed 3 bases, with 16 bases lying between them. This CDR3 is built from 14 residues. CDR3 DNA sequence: TGCAGCGTTGTAAACATAGGGACATTCTACGAGCAGTACTTC. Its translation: CSVVNIGTFYEQYF.

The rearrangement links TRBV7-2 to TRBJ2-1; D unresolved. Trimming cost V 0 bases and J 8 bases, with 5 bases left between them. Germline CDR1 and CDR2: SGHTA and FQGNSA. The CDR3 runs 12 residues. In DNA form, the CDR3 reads TGTGCCAGCAGCTTAGCGACGGATGAGCAGTTCTTC. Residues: CASSLATDEQFF.

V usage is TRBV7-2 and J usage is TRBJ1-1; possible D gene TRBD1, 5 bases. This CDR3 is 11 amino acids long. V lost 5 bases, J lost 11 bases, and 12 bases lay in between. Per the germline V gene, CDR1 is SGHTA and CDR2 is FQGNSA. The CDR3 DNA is TGTGCCAGCAGCCCTTCAGGGAGGGCTTTCTTT. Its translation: CASSPSGRAFF.